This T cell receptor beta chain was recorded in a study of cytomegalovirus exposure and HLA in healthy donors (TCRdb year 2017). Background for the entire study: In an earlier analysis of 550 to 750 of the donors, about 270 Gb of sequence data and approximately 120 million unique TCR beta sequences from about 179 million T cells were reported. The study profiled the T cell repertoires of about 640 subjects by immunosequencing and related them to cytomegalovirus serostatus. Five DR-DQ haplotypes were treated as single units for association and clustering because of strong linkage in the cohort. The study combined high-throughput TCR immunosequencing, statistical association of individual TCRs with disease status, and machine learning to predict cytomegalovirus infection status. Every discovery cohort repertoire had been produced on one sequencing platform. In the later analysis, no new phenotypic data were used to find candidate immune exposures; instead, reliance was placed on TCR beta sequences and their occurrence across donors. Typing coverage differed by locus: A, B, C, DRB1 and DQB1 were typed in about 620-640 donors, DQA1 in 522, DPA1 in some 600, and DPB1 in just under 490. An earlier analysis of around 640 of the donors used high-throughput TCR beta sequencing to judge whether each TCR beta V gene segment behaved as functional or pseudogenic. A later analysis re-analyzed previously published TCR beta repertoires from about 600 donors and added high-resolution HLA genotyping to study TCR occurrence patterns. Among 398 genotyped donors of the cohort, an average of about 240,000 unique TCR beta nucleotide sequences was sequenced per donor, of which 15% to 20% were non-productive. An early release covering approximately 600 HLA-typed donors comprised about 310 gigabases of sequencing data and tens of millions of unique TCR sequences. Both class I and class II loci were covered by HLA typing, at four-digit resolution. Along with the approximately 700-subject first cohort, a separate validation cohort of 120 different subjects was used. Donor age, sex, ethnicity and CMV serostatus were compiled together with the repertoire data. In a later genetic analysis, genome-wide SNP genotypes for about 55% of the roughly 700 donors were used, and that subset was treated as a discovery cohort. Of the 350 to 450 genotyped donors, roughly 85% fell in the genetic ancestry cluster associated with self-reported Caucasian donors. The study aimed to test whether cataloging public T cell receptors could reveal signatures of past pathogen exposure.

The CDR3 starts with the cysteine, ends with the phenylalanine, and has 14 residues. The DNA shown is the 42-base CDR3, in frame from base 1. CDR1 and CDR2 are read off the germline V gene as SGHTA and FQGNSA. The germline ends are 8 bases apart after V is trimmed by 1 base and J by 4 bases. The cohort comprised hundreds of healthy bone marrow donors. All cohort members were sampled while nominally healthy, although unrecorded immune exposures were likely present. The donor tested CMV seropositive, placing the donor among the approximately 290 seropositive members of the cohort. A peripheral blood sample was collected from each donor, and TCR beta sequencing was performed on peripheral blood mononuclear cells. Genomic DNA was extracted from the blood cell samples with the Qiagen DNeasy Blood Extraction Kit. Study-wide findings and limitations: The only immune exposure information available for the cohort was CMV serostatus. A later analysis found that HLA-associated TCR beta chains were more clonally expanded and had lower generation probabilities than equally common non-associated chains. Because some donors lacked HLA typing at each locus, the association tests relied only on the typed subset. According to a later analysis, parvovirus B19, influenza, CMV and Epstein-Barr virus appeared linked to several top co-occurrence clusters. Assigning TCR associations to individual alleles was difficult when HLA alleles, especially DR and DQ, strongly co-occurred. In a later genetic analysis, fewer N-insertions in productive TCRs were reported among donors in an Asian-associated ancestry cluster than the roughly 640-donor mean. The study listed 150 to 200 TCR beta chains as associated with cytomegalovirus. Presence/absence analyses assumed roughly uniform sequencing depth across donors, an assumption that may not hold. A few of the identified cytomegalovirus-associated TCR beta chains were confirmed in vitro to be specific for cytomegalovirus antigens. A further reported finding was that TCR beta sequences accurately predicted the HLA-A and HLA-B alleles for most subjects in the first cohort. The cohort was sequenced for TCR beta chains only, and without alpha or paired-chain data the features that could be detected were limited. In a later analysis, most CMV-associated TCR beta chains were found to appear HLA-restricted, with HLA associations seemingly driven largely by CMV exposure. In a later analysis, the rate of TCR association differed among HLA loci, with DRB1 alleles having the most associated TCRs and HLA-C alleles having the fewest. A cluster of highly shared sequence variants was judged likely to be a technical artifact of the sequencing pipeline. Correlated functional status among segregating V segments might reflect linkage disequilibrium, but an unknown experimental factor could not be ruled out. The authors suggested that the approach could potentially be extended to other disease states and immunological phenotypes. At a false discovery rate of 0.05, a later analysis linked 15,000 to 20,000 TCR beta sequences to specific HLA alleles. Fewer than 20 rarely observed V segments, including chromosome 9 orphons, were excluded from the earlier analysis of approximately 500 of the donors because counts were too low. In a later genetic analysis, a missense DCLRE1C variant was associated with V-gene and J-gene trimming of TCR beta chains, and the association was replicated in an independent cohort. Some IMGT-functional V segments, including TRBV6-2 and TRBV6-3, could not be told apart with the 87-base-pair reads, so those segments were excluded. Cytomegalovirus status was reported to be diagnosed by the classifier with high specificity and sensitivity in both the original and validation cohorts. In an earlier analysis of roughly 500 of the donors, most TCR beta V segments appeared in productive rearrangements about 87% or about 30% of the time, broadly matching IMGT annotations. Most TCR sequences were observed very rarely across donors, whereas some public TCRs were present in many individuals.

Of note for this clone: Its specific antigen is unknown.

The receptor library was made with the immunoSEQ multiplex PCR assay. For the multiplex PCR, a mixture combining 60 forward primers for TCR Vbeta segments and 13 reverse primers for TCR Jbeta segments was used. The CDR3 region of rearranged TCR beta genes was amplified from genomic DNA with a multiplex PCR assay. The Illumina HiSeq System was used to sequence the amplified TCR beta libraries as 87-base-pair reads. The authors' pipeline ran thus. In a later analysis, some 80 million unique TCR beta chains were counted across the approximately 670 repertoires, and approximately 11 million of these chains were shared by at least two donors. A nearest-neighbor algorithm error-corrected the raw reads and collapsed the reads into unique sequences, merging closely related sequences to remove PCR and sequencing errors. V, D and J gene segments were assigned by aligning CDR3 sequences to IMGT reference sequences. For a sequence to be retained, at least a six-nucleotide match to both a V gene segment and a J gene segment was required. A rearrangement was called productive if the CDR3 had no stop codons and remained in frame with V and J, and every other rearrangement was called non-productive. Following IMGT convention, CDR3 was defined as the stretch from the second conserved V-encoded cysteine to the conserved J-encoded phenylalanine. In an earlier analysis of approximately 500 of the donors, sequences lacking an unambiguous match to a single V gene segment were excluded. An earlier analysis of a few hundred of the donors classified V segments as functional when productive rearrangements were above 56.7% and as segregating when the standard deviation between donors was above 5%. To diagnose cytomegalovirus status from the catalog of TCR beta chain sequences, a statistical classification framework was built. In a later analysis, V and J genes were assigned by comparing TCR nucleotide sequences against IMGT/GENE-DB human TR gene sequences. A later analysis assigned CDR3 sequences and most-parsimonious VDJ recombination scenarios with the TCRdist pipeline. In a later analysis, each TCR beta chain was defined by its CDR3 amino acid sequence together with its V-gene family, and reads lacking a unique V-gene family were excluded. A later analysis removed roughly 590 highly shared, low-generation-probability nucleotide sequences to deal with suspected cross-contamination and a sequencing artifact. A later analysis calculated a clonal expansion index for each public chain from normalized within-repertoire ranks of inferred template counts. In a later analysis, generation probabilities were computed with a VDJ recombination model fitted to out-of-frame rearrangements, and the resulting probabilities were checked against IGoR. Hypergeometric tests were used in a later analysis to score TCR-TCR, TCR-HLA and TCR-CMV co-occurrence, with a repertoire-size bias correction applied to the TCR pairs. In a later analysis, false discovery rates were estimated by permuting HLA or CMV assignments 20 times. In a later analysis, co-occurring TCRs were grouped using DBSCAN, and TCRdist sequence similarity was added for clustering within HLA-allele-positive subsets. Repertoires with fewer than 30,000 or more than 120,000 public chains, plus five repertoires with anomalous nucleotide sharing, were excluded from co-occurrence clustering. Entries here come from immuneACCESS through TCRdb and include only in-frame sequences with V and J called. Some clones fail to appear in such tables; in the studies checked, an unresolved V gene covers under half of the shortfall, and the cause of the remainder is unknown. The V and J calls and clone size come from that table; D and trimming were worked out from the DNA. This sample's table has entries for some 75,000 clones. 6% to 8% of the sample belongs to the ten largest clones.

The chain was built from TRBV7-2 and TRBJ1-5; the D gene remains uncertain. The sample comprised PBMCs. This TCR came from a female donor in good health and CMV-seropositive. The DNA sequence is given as TGTGCCAGCAGCTTAGAACAGATTAATCAGCCCCAGCATTTT. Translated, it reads CASSLEQINQPQHF.